Shown below are 15 T cell receptor beta chains from a single sample sequenced in a study of long-term antiretroviral therapy in people with HIV. immunoSEQ v3.0 was run at survey level. The protocol was immunoSEQ multiplex PCR, while the TCRdb copy is restricted to in-frame clones and leaves out a portion. Counted here are 12,000 to 15,000 clones, 88% occurring once; the ten biggest clones make up roughly 12%. Sequences were derived from unsorted PBMCs, sampled 6.2 years after starting antiretroviral therapy. The receptor set was obtained from a middle-aged man with HIV.

The V call is TRBV6-1, the J call TRBJ1-3, with D possibly being TRBD1 (6 bases). The CDR3 covers 15 residues. V shed 5 bases and J shed 2 bases, with 13 bases lying between them. Germline CDR1 and CDR2: MNHNS and SASEGT. Written as DNA, the CDR3 is TGTGCCAGCAGTAACAGGGAAGGGCCTGGAAACACCATATATTTT. It encodes CASSNREGPGNTIYF.

The rearrangement uses TRBV7-8 and TRBJ2-4, with 11 bases aligning to TRBD1. The CDR3 has 19 amino acids. V trimming: 5 bases; J trimming: 1 base; junction bases outside the gene matches: 13. Looked up from germline, CDR1 is SGHVS and CDR2 is FQNEAQ. CDR3 DNA: TGTGCCAGCAGCCCGGTAAGGACAGGGGGCTCGGTGGCCAAAAACATTCAGTACTTC. Its protein is CASSPVRTGGSVAKNIQYF.

The chain combines TRBV25-1 with TRBJ2-1; TRBD2 aligns across 7 bases. The V segment lost 5 bases and the J segment 1 base; nucleotides outside the gene matches: 8. Looked up from germline, CDR1 is MGHDK and CDR2 is SYGVNS. The CDR3 spans 16 residues. The CDR3 region has the DNA TGTGCCAGCAGTCTGGGCGGGACTACTTCCTACAATGAGCAGTTCTTC. It specifies CASSLGGTTSYNEQFF.

The chain couples TRBV2 to TRBJ2-1, with TRBD1 as a possible D gene (5 bases). The CDR3 spans 11 residues. Trimming took 2 bases from V and 14 from J, leaving 10 bases between them. Germline CDR1 is SNHLY and CDR2 is FYNNEI. CDR3 protein: CASSETLGEFF. CDR3 nucleotide sequence: TGTGCCAGCAGTGAAACCCTAGGGGAGTTCTTC.

The chain recombines TRBV6-5 with TRBJ1-5, with unresolved D. Germline V gene data show CDR1 as MNHEY and CDR2 as SVGAGI. Trimming left V 2 bases short and J 3 bases short, with 8 bases between. This CDR3 is built from 14 residues. The chain's CDR3 is CASSYMGNNQPQHF. CDR3 bases: TGTGCCAGCAGTTACATGGGGAACAATCAGCCCCAGCATTTT.

The J gene is TRBJ2-7, the V gene TRBV6-5; no clear D. Germline V gives CDR1 MNHEY, CDR2 SVGAGI. V was trimmed by 6 bases and J by 5 bases, leaving 14 bases between them. This CDR3 contains 13 residues. The CDR3 reads CASRGGARDEQYF. CDR3 in DNA: TGTGCCAGCAGAGGTGGAGCCCGGGACGAGCAGTACTTC.

The chain employs TRBV28 and TRBJ2-2, with 8 bases fitting TRBD2. The CDR3 is 15 amino acids. Germline trimming cut 3 bases from V and 4 bases from J; bases unmatched to any gene: 4. CDR1 is MDHEN and CDR2 is SYDVKM in the germline V gene. Written as DNA, the CDR3 is TGTGCCAGCAGTTTTTTCGGGGGGGGCACCGGGGAGCTGTTTTTT. It yields the protein CASSFFGGGTGELFF.

This chain joins TRBV28 and TRBJ2-7; no definite D call. V gave up 4 bases and J gave up 4 bases, with 8 bases separating them. CDR3 length: 12 residues. Germline values: CDR1 MDHEN, CDR2 SYDVKM. CDR3 region: CASSSRSYEQYF. DNA of the CDR3: TGTGCCAGCAGTTCGAGGTCGTACGAGCAGTACTTC.

The rearrangement links TRBV7-3 to TRBJ2-1; 13 bases match TRBD2. Unmatched junction bases numbered 11, after V lost 5 bases and J lost 7 bases. This CDR3 region has 17 residues. CDR1 is SGHTA and CDR2 is FQGTGA in the germline V gene. This chain's CDR3 is CASSPTRLAGGPNEQFF. CDR3 nucleotide sequence: TGTGCCAGCAGCCCAACCCGACTAGCGGGAGGTCCGAATGAGCAGTTCTTC. Full variable domain (remainder filled in from reference TRBV7-3 and TRBJ2-1): GAGVSQTPSNKVTEKGKYVELRCDPISGHTALYWYRQSLGQGPEFLIYFQGTGAADDSGLPNDRFFAVRPEGSVSTLKIQRTERGDSAVYLCASSPTRLAGGPNEQFFGPGTRLTVL.

The V call is TRBV19, the J call TRBJ2-5; the D is unclear. The germline gives CDR1 LNHDA, CDR2 SQIVND (reference sequence). This CDR3 has 13 amino acids. Deletions cut 2 bases from V and 2 bases from J, with 6 bases between. CDR3 nucleotides: TGTGCCAGTAGTATATTCCCACAAGAGACCCAGTACTTC. Protein sequence: CASSIFPQETQYF.

The chain carries TRBV27 and TRBJ1-4; a weak D match, TRBD1 (6 bases). V was trimmed by 5 bases and J by 8 bases, leaving 15 bases between them. Germline V lookup: CDR1 MNHEY, CDR2 SMNVEV (reference sequence). The CDR3 covers 14 residues. CDR3 bases: TGTGCCAGCAGTCAGAGGGGGGAGTGGGAAAAACTGTTTTTT. Translated: CASSQRGEWEKLFF.

The rearrangement uses TRBV27 and TRBJ2-1; 7 nucleotides match TRBD1. This CDR3 is built from 15 residues. CDR1 is MNHEY and CDR2 is SMNVEV in the germline V gene (reference sequence). J was trimmed by 8 bases and V by 2 bases; bases with no gene match: 9. In DNA, the CDR3 is TGTGCCAGCAGTTTAATCCGAGGGGGCTTCGATGAGCAGTTCTTC. It specifies CASSLIRGGFDEQFF.

The chain combines TRBV7-6 with TRBJ1-1, with D possibly matching TRBD1 (6 bases). Deletions cut 5 bases from V and 0 bases from J, with 10 bases between. CDR1 and CDR2 from the germline V gene are SGHVS and FNYEAQ. The CDR3 spans 14 residues. This chain's CDR3 is CASSPTGLNTEAFF. CDR3 DNA sequence: TGTGCCAGCAGCCCGACAGGCTTGAACACTGAAGCTTTCTTT.

The chain carries TRBV18 and TRBJ1-1; TRBD1 agrees at 10 bases. CDR1 KGHSH and CDR2 LQKENI come from the germline V gene. The CDR3 length is 16 residues. J was trimmed by 4 bases and V by 3 bases; bases with no gene match: 8. CDR3 in amino acids: CASSPQGTGVSTEAFF. In DNA, the CDR3 is TGTGCCAGCTCACCGCAAGGGACAGGGGTCAGCACTGAAGCTTTCTTT.

This clone has only a few counts. The rearrangement links TRBV7-6 to TRBJ1-5, with D maybe TRBD1 (6 bases). The CDR3 has 13 residues. Germline CDR1 and CDR2: SGHVS and FNYEAQ. V gave up 3 bases and J gave up 7 bases, with 10 bases separating them. This CDR3 reads CASSFSGDQPQHF. The CDR3 nucleotides read TGTGCCAGCAGCTTCTCAGGGGACCAGCCCCAGCATTTT. Full variable domain (outside the CDR3, taken from reference TRBV7-6 and TRBJ1-5): GAGVSQSPRYKVTKRGQDVALRCDPISGHVSLYWYRQALGQGPEFLTYFNYEAQQDKSGLPNDRFSAERPEGSISTLTIQRTEQRDSAMYRCASSFSGDQPQHFGDGTRLSIL.